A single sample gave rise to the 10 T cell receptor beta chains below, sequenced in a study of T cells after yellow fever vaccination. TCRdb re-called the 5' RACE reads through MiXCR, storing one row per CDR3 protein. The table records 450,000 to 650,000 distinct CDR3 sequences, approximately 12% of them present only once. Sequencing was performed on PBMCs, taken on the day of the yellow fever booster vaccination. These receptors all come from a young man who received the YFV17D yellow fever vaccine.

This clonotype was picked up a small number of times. The CDR3 spells CASSFRTGGHTEAFF. The CDR3 nucleotides are TGTGCCAGTAGTTTCCGGACAGGGGGCCACACTGAAGCTTTCTTT. The chain carries TRBV19 and TRBJ1-1; TRBD1 matches at 11 bases. Germline lookup yields CDR1 LNHDA and CDR2 SQIVND (reference sequence). The CDR3 covers 15 residues. J lost 3 bases, V lost 5 bases, and 5 bases had no gene match.

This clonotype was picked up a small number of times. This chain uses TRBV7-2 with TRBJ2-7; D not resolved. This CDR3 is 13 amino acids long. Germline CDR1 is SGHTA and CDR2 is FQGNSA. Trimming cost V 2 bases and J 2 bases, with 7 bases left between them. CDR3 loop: CASSLYRAYEQYF. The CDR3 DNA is TGTGCCAGCAGCTTATACCGAGCCTACGAGCAGTACTTC. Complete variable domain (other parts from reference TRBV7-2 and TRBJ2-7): GAGVSQSPSNKVTEKGKDVELRCDPISGHTALYWYRQSLGQGLEFLIYFQGNSAPDKSGLPSDRFSAERTGGSVSTLTIQRTQQEDSAVYLCASSLYRAYEQYFGPGTRLTVT.

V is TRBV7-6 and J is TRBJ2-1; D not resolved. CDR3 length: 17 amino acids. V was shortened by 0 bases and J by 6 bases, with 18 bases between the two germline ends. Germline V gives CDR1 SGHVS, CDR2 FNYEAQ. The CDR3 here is CASSLAQETGLVNEQFF. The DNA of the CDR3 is TGTGCCAGCAGCTTAGCGCAGGAGACGGGTTTGGTCAATGAGCAGTTCTTC.

As DNA, the CDR3 is TGTGCCAGCAGTGAAGCGGGACGGCCGTTTTTT. Protein product: CASSEAGRPFF. V is TRBV2 and J is TRBJ1-4; possible D gene TRBD1, 5 bases. The CDR3 has 11 residues. The germline V gene encodes CDR1 SNHLY and CDR2 FYNNEI. The V end lost 0 bases, the J end lost 16 bases, and 9 bases lay between the germline ends.

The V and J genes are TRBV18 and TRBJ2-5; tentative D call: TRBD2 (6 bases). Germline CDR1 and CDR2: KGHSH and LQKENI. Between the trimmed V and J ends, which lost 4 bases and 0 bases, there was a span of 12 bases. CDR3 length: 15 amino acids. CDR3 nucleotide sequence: TGTGCCAGCTCACTGCGGACGGGGGACCAAGAGACCCAGTACTTC. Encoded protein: CASSLRTGDQETQYF.

The CDR3 nucleotides read TGTGCCAGCAGTTTAGTCCAAGGGTCAGATACGCAGTATTTT. It specifies CASSLVQGSDTQYF. The J gene is TRBJ2-3, the V gene TRBV12-3 or TRBV12-4; no firm D call. This CDR3 is 14 amino acids long. Trimming shortened V by 1 base and J by 4 bases, and 9 bases separated the two germline ends.

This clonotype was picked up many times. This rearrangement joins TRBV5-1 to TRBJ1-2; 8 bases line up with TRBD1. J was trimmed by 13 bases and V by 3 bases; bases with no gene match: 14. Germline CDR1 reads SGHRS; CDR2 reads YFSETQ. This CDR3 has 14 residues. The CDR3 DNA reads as TGCGCCAGCAGCTCGACAGGGGCCTATGCCGCGTGCACCTTC. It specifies CASSSTGAYAACTF.

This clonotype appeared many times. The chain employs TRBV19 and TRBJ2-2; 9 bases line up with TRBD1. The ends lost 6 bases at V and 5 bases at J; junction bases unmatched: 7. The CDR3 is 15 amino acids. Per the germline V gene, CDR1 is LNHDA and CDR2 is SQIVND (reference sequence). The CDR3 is CASRKGQGKTGELFF. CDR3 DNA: TGTGCCAGTAGAAAGGGACAGGGAAAAACCGGGGAGCTGTTTTTT.

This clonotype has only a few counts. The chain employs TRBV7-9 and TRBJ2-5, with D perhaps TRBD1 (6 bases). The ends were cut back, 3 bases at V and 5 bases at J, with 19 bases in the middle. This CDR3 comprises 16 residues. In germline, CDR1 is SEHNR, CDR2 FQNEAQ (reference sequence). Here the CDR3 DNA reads TGTGCCAGCAGCTTCACGAACCCGTTCAGGGGTGAGACCCAGTACTTC. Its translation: CASSFTNPFRGETQYF. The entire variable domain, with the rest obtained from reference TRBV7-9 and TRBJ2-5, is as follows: DTGVSQNPRHKITKRGQNVTFRCDPISEHNRLYWYRQTLGQGPEFLTYFQNEAQLEKSRLLSDRFSAERPKGSFSTLEIQRTEQGDSAMYLCASSFTNPFRGETQYFGPGTRLLVL.

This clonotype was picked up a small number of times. CDR3 protein: CSARGLAGGEGAYNEQFF. The CDR3 region has the DNA TGCAGTGCCCGGGGGCTAGCGGGAGGGGAAGGGGCTTACAATGAGCAGTTCTTC. The gene calls are TRBV20-1 and TRBJ2-1, with 12 bases lining up with TRBD2. J gave up 4 bases and V 6 bases, and 16 bases lay outside the gene matches. CDR1 and CDR2 from the germline V gene are DFQATT and SNEGSKA (reference sequence). The CDR3 length is 18 residues.